What follows describes a single T cell receptor (beta chain). Antigen specificity is unknown. Sequencing of cultured CD4+ T cell DNA used the Oncomine TCR Beta short-read assay. TCRdb fed the PCR reads into MiXCR, producing one record per CDR3 protein. The sample consists of roughly 20,000 distinct CDR3 sequences, 40% of them appearing once. The data originate from a study of vaccination and CD4 T cells after COVID-19. The overall study: Cells received overlapping spike peptides from SARS-CoV-2, HCoV-NL63, HCoV-OC43 and HCoV-229E as stimulation.

There are 14 residues in the CDR3. CDR1 is SEHNR, CDR2 FQNEAQ, per germline (reference sequence). V shed 5 bases and J shed 5 bases, with 12 bases lying between them. The treatment was: roughly 10-day PBMC culture with coronavirus spike peptide pools or control peptides (ViraFEST assay). The chain has TRBV7-9 and TRBJ1-4; possibly TRBD1 for D (5 bases). Sequencing was performed on CD4+ T cells from blood, cultured in vitro, taken after SARS-CoV-2 vaccination. The TCR was taken from a human donor who had recovered from COVID-19. CDR3 nucleotides: TGTGCCAGCAGCGGGCTTAACAGGAATGAAAAACTGTTTTTT. Its protein product is CASSGLNRNEKLFF.